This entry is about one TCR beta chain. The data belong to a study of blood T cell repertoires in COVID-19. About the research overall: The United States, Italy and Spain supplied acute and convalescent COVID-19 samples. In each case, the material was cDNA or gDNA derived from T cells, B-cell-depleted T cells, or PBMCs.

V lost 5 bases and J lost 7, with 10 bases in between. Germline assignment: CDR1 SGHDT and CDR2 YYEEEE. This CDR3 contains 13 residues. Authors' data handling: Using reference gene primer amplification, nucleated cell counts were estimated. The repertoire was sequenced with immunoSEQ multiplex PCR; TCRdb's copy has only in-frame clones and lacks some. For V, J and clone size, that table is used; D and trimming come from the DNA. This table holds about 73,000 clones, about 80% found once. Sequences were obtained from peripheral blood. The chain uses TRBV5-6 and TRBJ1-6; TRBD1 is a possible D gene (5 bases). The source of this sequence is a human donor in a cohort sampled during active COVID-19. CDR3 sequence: CASSLTGNSPLHF. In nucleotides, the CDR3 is TGTGCCAGCAGTCTAACAGGAAATTCACCCCTCCACTTT. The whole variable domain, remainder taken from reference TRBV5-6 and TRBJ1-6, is DAGVTQSPTHLIKTRGQQVTLRCSPKSGHDTVSWYQQALGQGPQFIFQYYEEEERQRGNFPDRFSGHQFPNYSSELNVNALLLGDSALYLCASSLTGNSPLHFGNGTRLTVT.